This T cell receptor beta chain emerged from a study of T-cell reconstitution after alpha-beta-depleted transplantation in children. Study results and caveats: Several hundred graft clones that had expanded were reportedly the source of alpha-beta T cells about two months after transplant. T-cell numbers and diversity one year post-transplant derived largely from freshly generated T cells. For some patients, TCRbeta diversity was high at day 60 because of recipient T cells and thymic progenitors that survived.

With respect to this clonotype: Its specificity is unknown.

The library targeted TCRbeta and was prepared with unique molecular identifiers. TCRdb reprocessed the PCR reads with MiXCR, giving one entry per CDR3 protein. The sample lists under 250,000 distinct CDR3 sequences; 20% to 30% were seen once. The CDR3 has 15 residues. The V gene lost 5 bases and the J gene lost 0 bases, with 11 bases spanning the gap. The sequenced sample was PBMCs, mostly from graft donor cells, obtained 360 days after TCRalphabeta/CD19-depleted stem cell transplant. This clonotype was sampled from a female patient aged 2-9 years who had a stem cell transplant for congenital amegakaryocytic thrombocytopenia, so the T cells may come from the graft donor. The rearrangement uses TRBV12-3 or TRBV12-4 and TRBJ1-5; D is uncertain. This CDR3 is CASSPRLFSNQPQHF. CDR3 coding DNA: TGTGCCAGCAGTCCCCGACTCTTTAGCAATCAGCCCCAGCATTTT.